The next 18 T cell receptor beta chains were all read from a single sample in a study of vaccination effects on CD4 cells after COVID-19. Clones were read by immunoSEQ multiplex PCR, and TCRdb kept only the in-frame ones, dropping some. The table has around 50,000 clones, 76% seen once; the top ten hold over 5%. Their specific antigens are unknown. Antigen-specific CD4+ T cells were expanded with viral peptide pools in the ViraFEST assay before sequencing. Subsequent to a culture period of approximately 11 days, CD4+ T cells were isolated. Convalescent patients had PCR-confirmed SARS-CoV-2 infection between March and December 2020. Sequenced material: CD4+ T cells from PBMCs cultured with HIV peptides, taken before COVID-19 vaccination. Subset denoted: HIV-1 Nef peptide pool negative control/reference culture. The receptor set was obtained from a human donor who had a prior SARS-CoV-2 infection.

The gene calls are TRBV21-1 and TRBJ1-5. TRBV21-1 counts as a pseudogene. CDR3 size: 15 residues. The CDR3 is CASSKGEDSNQPQHF. DNA for the CDR3: TGTGCCAGCAGCAAAGGTGAAGATAGCAATCAGCCCCAGCATTTT.

The chain recombines TRBV24-1 with TRBJ1-1; a weak D match, TRBD1 (5 bases). V gave up 5 bases and J gave up 0 bases, with 12 bases separating them. CDR1 and CDR2 (germline): KGHDR, SFDVKD. The CDR3 consists of 15 residues. The chain's CDR3 is CATSAGGNLNTEAFF. CDR3 bases: TGTGCCACCAGTGCCGGGGGGAACCTGAACACTGAAGCTTTCTTT.

V usage is TRBV11-2 and J usage is TRBJ2-3, with 7 bases that match TRBD2. Germline loops: CDR1 SGHAT, CDR2 FQNNGV. V trimming: 5 bases; J trimming: 11 bases; junction bases outside the gene matches: 13. The CDR3 contains 14 residues. The CDR3 here is CASSQNPAREWQYF. The CDR3 bases are TGTGCCAGCAGCCAAAACCCGGCGCGGGAGTGGCAGTATTTT.

The chain combines TRBV2 with TRBJ1-5; possibly TRBD1 for D (5 bases). Trimming took 3 bases from V and 2 from J, leaving 11 bases between them. The CDR3 is 15 residues long. Germline CDR1 and CDR2: SNHLY and FYNNEI. CDR3 DNA: TGTGCCAGCAGTGAGGAGGGGATAGGCAATCAGCCCCAGCATTTT. Protein: CASSEEGIGNQPQHF.

This sequence joins TRBV5-1 and TRBJ1-4; a possible D gene is TRBD1 (5 bases). V was trimmed by 0 bases and J by 8 bases, leaving 8 bases between them. This CDR3 comprises 13 residues. Germline V CDR1 and CDR2: SGHRS, YFSETQ. The CDR3 spells CASSLGGGEKLFF. The CDR3 DNA follows: TGCGCCAGCAGCTTGGGGGGCGGGGAAAAACTGTTTTTT.

The gene calls are TRBV27 and TRBJ1-5; 11 nucleotides agree with TRBD1. V shed 7 bases, J shed 1 base, and the junction held 6 bases outside the gene matches. The CDR3 covers 16 residues. The germline CDR1 and CDR2 sequences are MNHEY and SMNVEV (reference sequence). In DNA, the CDR3 is TGTGCCAGCAAAATCAGGGACAGGGGGAGCAATCAGCCCCAGCATTTT. Amino acid sequence: CASKIRDRGSNQPQHF.

This chain links TRBV6-2 or TRBV6-3 with TRBJ2-7; 11 nucleotides match TRBD1. Per germline, CDR1 MNHEY and CDR2 SVGEGT. Trimming at V came to 2 bases and at J to 4 bases, leaving 10 bases not matched to a gene. The CDR3 has 17 amino acids. The CDR3 protein is CASSYLLGQGAGYEQYF. CDR3 in DNA: TGTGCCAGCAGTTACCTCCTCGGACAGGGGGCAGGGTACGAGCAGTACTTC.

The chain carries TRBV10-3 and TRBJ2-3, with 8 bases matching TRBD2. V was clipped by 0 bases and J by 0 bases; unmatched bases: 8. CDR1 ENHRY and CDR2 SYGVKD come from the germline V gene. The CDR3 is 18 residues long. The DNA for the CDR3 is TGTGCCATCAGTGAGTCTTTTGTTGCTAGCGGGAGCACAGATACGCAGTATTTT. Its translation is CAISESFVASGSTDTQYF.

This chain joins TRBV5-1 and TRBJ2-5, with TRBD2 matching 7 bases. The CDR3 sequence is 21 residues long. Germline trimming cut 4 bases from V and 5 bases from J; bases unmatched to any gene: 29. Germline V lookup: CDR1 SGHRS, CDR2 YFSETQ. CDR3 nucleotide sequence: TGCGCCAGCAGCGGGGGGGTAATTGTACCCGGGACCTCCAAATTAGGGGAGACCCAGTACTTC. Protein: CASSGGVIVPGTSKLGETQYF.

The genes are TRBV19 and TRBJ2-3, with D tentatively TRBD1 or TRBD2 (5 bases each). Trimming pared 0 bases from V and 2 bases from J, leaving 6 bases between. This CDR3 is built from 14 residues. Germline V gene sequence: CDR1 LNHDA, CDR2 SQIVND (reference sequence). CDR3 in amino acids: CASSIDGATDTQYF. CDR3 DNA: TGTGCCAGTAGTATAGACGGGGCCACAGATACGCAGTATTTT.

This sequence joins TRBV19 and TRBJ2-3; tentatively, D is TRBD1 or TRBD2 (6 bases each). The CDR3 totals 14 residues. V dropped 3 bases and J dropped 4 bases, with 11 bases sitting between them. The V gene's germline CDR1 is LNHDA and CDR2 SQIVND (reference sequence). In DNA form, the CDR3 reads TGTGCCAGTAGTATGGGCCGGGGGCCAGATACGCAGTATTTT. Translating gives CASSMGRGPDTQYF. The full variable domain, in which reference TRBV19 and TRBJ2-3 provide the parts outside the CDR3, is DGGITQSPKYLFRKEGQNVTLSCEQNLNHDAMYWYRQDPGQGLRLIYYSQIVNDFQKGDIAEGYSVSREKKESFPLTVTSAQKNPTAFYLCASSMGRGPDTQYFGPGTRLTVL.

The chain uses TRBV30 and TRBJ2-1; D call uncertain. Germline V lookup: CDR1 GTSNPN, CDR2 SVGIG (reference sequence). The CDR3 is made up of 13 amino acids. Trimming cost V 2 bases and J 6 bases, with 11 bases left between them. This CDR3 is CAWSMQYPNEQFF. Written as DNA, the CDR3 is TGTGCCTGGAGTATGCAGTATCCCAATGAGCAGTTCTTC. The variable domain in full, completed from reference TRBV30 and TRBJ2-1, reads SQTIHQWPATLVQPVGSPLSLECTVEGTSNPNLYWYRQAAGRGLQLLFYSVGIGQISSEVPQNLSASRPQDRQFILSSKKLLLSDSGFYLCAWSMQYPNEQFFGPGTRLTVL.

The genes are TRBV5-1 and TRBJ2-1, with TRBD2 identical over 12 bases. The CDR3 covers 17 residues. V lost 0 bases and J lost 3; bases outside the gene matches: 4. Per germline, CDR1 SGHRS and CDR2 YFSETQ. The CDR3 DNA follows: TGCGCCAGCAGCTTGGGACTAGCGGGGGCTCACTACAATGAGCAGTTCTTC. Translating gives CASSLGLAGAHYNEQFF.

This clone has only one observation. The J gene is TRBJ2-7, the V gene TRBV5-4, with 11 bases matching TRBD2. Germline V lookup: CDR1 SGHNT, CDR2 YYREEE (reference sequence). The CDR3 totals 15 residues. The V segment lost 4 bases and the J segment 5 bases; nucleotides outside the gene matches: 8. CDR3 DNA: TGTGCCAGCAGCGGATCACTAGCGGGAGTTAACGAGCAGTACTTC. This gives the protein CASSGSLAGVNEQYF.

V and J are TRBV5-6 and TRBJ2-7; 9 bases are a match to TRBD2. This CDR3 has 14 residues. After removal of 4 bases from V and 3 bases from J, the junction contained 5 bases not matched to a gene. Germline V gene sequence: CDR1 SGHDT, CDR2 YYEEEE. CDR3 amino acids: CASSLTSGGYEQYF. In nucleotides, the CDR3 is TGTGCCAGCAGCCTGACTAGCGGCGGCTACGAGCAGTACTTC.

This chain joins TRBV5-6 and TRBJ2-3; D not certain. CDR1 and CDR2 (germline): SGHDT, YYEEEE. V dropped 0 bases and J dropped 3 bases, with 8 bases sitting between them. The CDR3 is 14 amino acids. CDR3 nucleotide sequence: TGTGCCAGCAGCTTGGCCGTGCAAACAGATACGCAGTATTTT. It yields the protein CASSLAVQTDTQYF.

This chain connects TRBV7-9 to TRBJ2-7; no clear D gene. The CDR3 sequence is 15 residues long. CDR1 SEHNR and CDR2 FQNEAQ come from the germline V gene (reference sequence). V lost 1 base, J lost 3 bases, and 13 bases lay in between. CDR3 sequence reads: CASSLGSPSIYEQYF. CDR3 DNA: TGTGCCAGCAGCTTAGGGAGTCCCTCGATCTACGAGCAGTACTTC.

The rearrangement uses TRBV5-4 and TRBJ2-5; 7 bases agree with TRBD1. CDR3 length: 16 residues. Germline V gene lookup returns CDR1 SGHNT and CDR2 YYREEE (reference sequence). Losses at the gene ends were 1 base for V and 1 base for J; bases not matched to a gene: 7. CDR3 coding DNA: TGTGCCAGCAGCTTGCTGGGGGCAGGGGGCCAAGAGACCCAGTACTTC. Its translation is CASSLLGAGGQETQYF.